The 28 T cell receptor beta chains presented below share a single source sample, sequenced in a study of T cells in Graves' hyperthyroidism and ophthalmopathy. TCR beta CDR3 sequences were amplified from RNA transcripts. First-round RT-PCR with HTBI primers amplified the TCR CDR3 region. TCRdb recomputed calls from the multiplex PCR reads with MiXCR, one row per CDR3 protein. The sample consists of around 190,000 distinct CDR3 sequences, around 17% of them appearing once. The sequenced sample consisted of blood. These receptors all stem from a woman between 50 and 59 years old with Graves' hyperthyroidism.

This clonotype showed up just a few times. The chain recombines TRBV11-2 with TRBJ2-3; possible D gene TRBD2, 5 bases. Trimming took off 2 bases at V and 2 bases at J, with 11 bases between the two ends. The germline CDR1 and CDR2 sequences are SGHAT and FQNNGV. This CDR3 spans 15 amino acids. The CDR3 is CASSLSTGYTDTQYF. CDR3 bases: TGTGCCAGCAGCTTATCAACGGGATACACAGATACGCAGTATTTT.

This clonotype was observed a single time. This may be a read error, as it is one base from a much larger clone. This chain connects TRBV6-2 or TRBV6-3 to TRBJ2-2, with D perhaps TRBD2 (6 bases). The CDR3 contains 15 residues. The germline V gene encodes CDR1 MNHEY and CDR2 SVGEGT. Written as DNA, the CDR3 is TGTGCCAGCCTTACTAGATCGATGAACACCGGGGGGCTGTTTTTT. This gives the protein CASLTRSMNTGGLFF.

The CDR3 coding sequence is TGTGCCAGCAGTTTTGCGAAGGGGCCGAGCACAGATACGCAGTATTTT. The encoded protein is CASSFAKGPSTDTQYF. The chain couples TRBV12-3 or TRBV12-4 to TRBJ2-3; TRBD1 might be the D (5 bases). The length of the CDR3 is 16 residues. V gave up 3 bases and J gave up 0 bases, with 13 bases separating them.

This clonotype was seen a handful of times. The chain couples TRBV19 to TRBJ2-1; TRBD2 matches 11 bases. The CDR3 consists of 18 residues. CDR1 is LNHDA and CDR2 is SQIVND in the germline V gene (reference sequence). Trimming took 3 bases from V and 11 from J; bases not matched to a gene: 18. The CDR3 protein is CASSITSGRPILPQKQFF. CDR3 DNA: TGTGCCAGTAGTATTACTAGCGGGAGACCAATCCTCCCCCAGAAGCAGTTCTTC.

This chain connects TRBV12-3 or TRBV12-4 to TRBJ1-2; 7 bases are a match to TRBD1. The CDR3 runs to 14 residues. V was clipped by 5 bases and J by 2 bases; unmatched bases: 5. The chain's CDR3 is CASSLRTGNYGYTF. CDR3 nucleotide sequence: TGTGCCAGCAGTCTTCGGACAGGAAACTATGGCTACACCTTC.

This clonotype was observed at least ten times. The chain has TRBV28 and TRBJ2-1, with 11 bases lining up with TRBD2. V was pared by 2 bases and J by 2 bases, with 8 bases of the junction left unmatched. Germline CDR1 and CDR2: MDHEN and SYDVKM. This CDR3 is 18 amino acids long. This chain's CDR3 is CASSLPSSGRSPYNEQFF. CDR3 DNA: TGTGCCAGCAGTTTACCGTCTAGCGGGAGGAGTCCCTACAATGAGCAGTTCTTC.

The CDR3, as DNA: TGTGCCACCGGAAAAGTCCAAGAGACCCAGTACTTC. Amino acids: CATGKVQETQYF. The rearrangement joins TRBV15 to TRBJ2-5, with unresolved D. Germline V gives CDR1 LNHNV, CDR2 YYDKDF (reference sequence). This CDR3 has 12 amino acids. V shed 8 bases and J shed 1 base, with 8 bases lying between them.

This clonotype was detected ten times or more. The chain carries TRBV6-6 and TRBJ1-5; TRBD1 is a possible D gene (5 bases). The CDR3 has 15 residues. The germline gives CDR1 MNHNY, CDR2 SVGAGI (reference sequence). Between the trimmed V and J ends, which lost 2 bases and 5 bases, there was a span of 13 bases. The CDR3 coding sequence is TGTGCCAGCAGTTACGGACAAGGGAGCGATCAGCCCCAGCATTTT. This encodes CASSYGQGSDQPQHF.

This chain connects TRBV4-2 to TRBJ1-2; 9 bases line up with TRBD1. The CDR3 covers 14 residues. The ends lost 4 bases at V and 5 bases at J; junction bases unmatched: 5. In germline, CDR1 is LGHNA, CDR2 YNFKEQ. CDR3: CASSPTGTGYGYTF. CDR3 nucleotide sequence: TGTGCCAGCAGCCCTACCGGGACAGGGTATGGCTACACCTTC.

This clonotype was counted many times. The DNA of the CDR3 is TGTGCCAGCAGTTTCCCTCGAATTCTTAGCGGTAACACAGATACGCAGTATTTT. It translates to CASSFPRILSGNTDTQYF. This chain connects TRBV28 to TRBJ2-3; TRBD2 might be the D (6 bases). The CDR3 is 18 residues long. Germline V gene data show CDR1 as MDHEN and CDR2 as SYDVKM. The V end lost 3 bases, the J end lost 2 bases, and 21 bases lay between the germline ends.

There are many counts of this clonotype. The chain employs TRBV5-6 and TRBJ2-3; tentatively, D is TRBD2 (6 bases). Per germline, CDR1 SGHDT and CDR2 YYEEEE. The CDR3 has 15 residues. Trimming removed 1 base from V and 2 bases from J, with 11 bases in between. This CDR3 is CASSLSAGLTDTQYF. The CDR3 bases are TGTGCCAGCAGCTTGTCAGCGGGCCTCACAGATACGCAGTATTTT.

The CDR3 DNA sequence: TGCGCCAGCAGCACGGGACAGGAGAATGAAAAACTGTTTTTT. This sequence encodes CASSTGQENEKLFF. This chain links TRBV5-1 with TRBJ1-4; 8 bases agree with TRBD1. The CDR3 totals 14 residues. CDR1 and CDR2 (germline): SGHRS, YFSETQ. After removal of 4 bases from V and 5 bases from J, the junction contained 4 bases not matched to a gene.

The chain recombines TRBV20-1 with TRBJ2-1; 9 bases agree with TRBD2. The germline V gene encodes CDR1 DFQATT and CDR2 SNEGSKA (reference sequence). Germline trimming cut 5 bases from V and 6 bases from J; bases unmatched to any gene: 8. CDR3 size: 14 residues. Here the CDR3 reads CSARIAGATNEQFF. The CDR3 DNA follows: TGCAGTGCTCGCATAGCGGGAGCGACCAATGAGCAGTTCTTC.

The chain combines TRBV19 with TRBJ1-2, with D perhaps TRBD1 (5 bases). The CDR3 runs 16 residues. V was cut by 3 bases and J by 8 bases, with 22 bases left in between. From germline, CDR1 is LNHDA and CDR2 SQIVND (reference sequence). The CDR3 DNA is TGTGCCAGTAGTATTCCTCTGGCTACAGGTAGTCAAGGCTACACCTTC. Its translation is CASSIPLATGSQGYTF.

This clonotype appeared many times. The chain is built from TRBV20-1 and TRBJ2-1, with D perhaps being TRBD1 or TRBD2 (5 bases each). The germline CDR1 and CDR2 sequences are DFQATT and SNEGSKA (reference sequence). This CDR3 comprises 17 residues. The germline V and J ends were trimmed by 1 base and 0 bases, with 16 bases remaining between them. CDR3 DNA: TGCAGTGCTAGAGGACAAGGGGCGGGCGGCTCCTACAATGAGCAGTTCTTC. It is translated as CSARGQGAGGSYNEQFF.

This clonotype was seen at least ten times. CDR3 DNA sequence: TGTGCCAGCAGCTCCCTGGGAGGGGGTTTCTACGAGCAGTACTTC. Its protein product is CASSSLGGGFYEQYF. The J gene is TRBJ2-7, the V gene TRBV11-2; weak D call: TRBD2 (7 bases). CDR1 SGHAT and CDR2 FQNNGV come from the germline V gene. This CDR3 has 15 amino acids. The V end lost 4 bases, the J end lost 3 bases, and 16 bases lay between the germline ends.

In its sample, this clonotype was seen a few times. The chain is built from TRBV5-4 and TRBJ2-2; 8 bases are a match to TRBD2. Germline V CDR1 and CDR2: SGHNT, YYREEE (reference sequence). The V and J ends lost 4 bases and 3 bases, in that order; junction bases with no gene match: 8. The CDR3 extends over 16 amino acids. CDR3 protein: CASSQPGLGDTGELFF. The CDR3, as DNA: TGTGCCAGCAGCCAGCCGGGACTAGGGGACACCGGGGAGCTGTTTTTT.

This clonotype was counted only a few times. CDR3 sequence: CASSLDPYGYEQYF. DNA of the CDR3: TGCGCCAGCAGCTTGGACCCCTATGGATACGAGCAGTACTTC. The chain links TRBV5-1 to TRBJ2-7; no firm D call. Per the germline V gene, CDR1 is SGHRS and CDR2 is YFSETQ. V lost 0 bases and J 4 bases, leaving 11 bases between the germline ends. The CDR3 runs to 14 residues.

This clonotype was seen ten or more times. This chain joins TRBV11-2 and TRBJ2-4; tentatively, D is TRBD1 or TRBD2 (5 bases each). Germline CDR1 is SGHAT and CDR2 is FQNNGV. Trimming removed 6 bases at V and 0 bases at J, with 12 bases between. The length of the CDR3 is 15 residues. As DNA, the CDR3 is TGTGCCAGCAGTTCCTGGGGGTCAGCCAAAAACATTCAGTACTTC. It codes for CASSSWGSAKNIQYF.

V is TRBV5-5 and J is TRBJ1-5, with 10 bases that match TRBD1. The CDR3 covers 17 residues. Germline V gene sequence: CDR1 SGHKS, CDR2 YYEKEE (reference sequence). The V gene end was trimmed by 4 bases and the J gene end by 7 bases; junction bases not matched to a gene: 14. CDR3 loop: CASSPGTGVRLGQPQHF. The CDR3 coding sequence is TGTGCCAGCAGCCCGGGGACAGGGGTACGGCTTGGACAGCCCCAGCATTTT.

This clonotype was found many times. This sequence joins TRBV5-1 and TRBJ1-1, with D unclear. The CDR3 contains 14 residues. Deletions cut 0 bases from V and 0 bases from J, with 6 bases between. In germline, CDR1 is SGHRS, CDR2 YFSETQ. In nucleotides, the CDR3 is TGCGCCAGCAGCTTGGACGGAATGAACACTGAAGCTTTCTTT. Amino acids: CASSLDGMNTEAFF.

This chain's CDR3 is CASTPQGTYGYTF. The CDR3 DNA reads TGTGCCAGCACCCCCCAGGGCACCTATGGCTACACCTTC. This chain links TRBV6-1 with TRBJ1-2; D may be TRBD1 (5 bases). The CDR3 is made up of 13 amino acids. Germline V gene sequence: CDR1 MNHNS, CDR2 SASEGT. Trimming removed 7 bases at V and 4 bases at J, with 13 bases between.

This clonotype has a handful of counts. The chain recombines TRBV7-3 with TRBJ2-5; D is perhaps TRBD2 (5 bases). The V end lost 1 base, the J end lost 4 bases, and 10 bases lay between the germline ends. CDR1 and CDR2 (germline): SGHTA, FQGTGA. The CDR3 length is 14 residues. The CDR3 DNA follows: TGTGCCAGCAGCTTAATCCCTAGCCCAGAGACCCAGTACTTC. Translated: CASSLIPSPETQYF.

As regards this clonotype: Being one base from a much bigger clone, this may be a read error. The chain uses TRBV12-3 or TRBV12-4 and TRBJ2-1; 7 bases are shared with TRBD1. V was pared by 8 bases and J by 1 base, with 5 bases of the junction left unmatched. The CDR3 is 14 amino acids. DNA for the CDR3: TGTGCCAGCGGGGGCAGGGGGTCCTACAATGAGCAGTTCTTC. Translation: CASGGRGSYNEQFF.

V is TRBV10-1 and J is TRBJ2-7; 11 positions match TRBD1. Trimming removed 0 bases from V and 3 bases from J; junction bases left unmatched: 4. The CDR3 consists of 16 residues. Germline V CDR1 and CDR2: WNHNN, SYGVQD (reference sequence). The CDR3 is CASSESRTGGYYEQYF. The CDR3 region has the DNA TGCGCCAGCAGTGAGTCGAGGACAGGGGGCTACTACGAGCAGTACTTC.

This clonotype appeared many times. The chain employs TRBV11-3 and TRBJ1-5; 7 bases line up with TRBD1. CDR3 length equals 13 residues. Germline values: CDR1 SGHNT, CDR2 YENEEA. The trim removed 0 bases at V and 7 bases at J, leaving 0 bases unmatched. The CDR3 nucleotides are TGTGCCAGCAGCTTAGAAGGGGGCCAGCCCCAGCATTTT. It is translated as CASSLEGGQPQHF.

The chain combines TRBV11-2 with TRBJ2-7; 8 nucleotides agree with TRBD2. This CDR3 is 16 amino acids long. Germline V gene sequence: CDR1 SGHAT, CDR2 FQNNGV. The J segment lost 0 bases and the V segment lost 3 bases, leaving 7 bases of the junction unmatched. CDR3 in amino acids: CASSFELAGSSYEQYF. The DNA for the CDR3 is TGTGCCAGCAGCTTCGAGTTAGCGGGATCCTCCTACGAGCAGTACTTC.

V and J are TRBV15 and TRBJ1-4; D gene uncertain. The CDR3 covers 14 residues. Per germline, CDR1 LNHNV and CDR2 YYDKDF (reference sequence). Trimming removed 0 bases from V and 7 bases from J, with 9 bases in between. CDR3 sequence reads: CATSRDVAVEKLFF. The CDR3 DNA reads TGTGCCACCAGCAGAGATGTGGCGGTTGAAAAACTGTTTTTT.